These 17 T cell receptor beta chains were all obtained from the same sample, sequenced in a study of blood T cell repertoires in COVID-19. Sequencing was performed with immunoSEQ multiplex PCR; in TCRdb, only in-frame clones are kept and a portion is missing. The sample contains around 140,000 clones, about nine tenths of which appear only once. Sequenced: peripheral blood. The receptors were sampled from a human donor in a cohort sampled during active COVID-19.

This clone was found a few times. The chain recombines TRBV7-3 with TRBJ2-2; TRBD2 matches 8 bases. The V and J ends lost 8 bases and 4 bases, in that order; junction bases with no gene match: 9. Germline values: CDR1 SGHTA, CDR2 FQGTGA. This CDR3 has 15 residues. The chain's CDR3 is CASSGVAGSTGELFF. The CDR3 DNA reads TGTGCCAGCTCGGGGGTAGCGGGGTCCACCGGGGAGCTGTTTTTT.

The rearrangement links TRBV19 to TRBJ1-3; D is possibly TRBD1 (5 bases). Trimming shortened V by 11 bases and J by 0 bases, and 14 bases separated the two germline ends. The CDR3 contains 14 residues. CDR1 LNHDA and CDR2 SQIVND come from the germline V gene (reference sequence). CDR3 loop: CASLGADSGNTIYF. CDR3 nucleotide sequence: TGTGCCTCTCTAGGGGCTGACTCTGGAAACACCATATATTTT.

The rearrangement uses TRBV29-1 and TRBJ2-5, with TRBD1 as a possible D gene (6 bases). The CDR3 is 12 residues long. Germline V lookup: CDR1 SQVTM, CDR2 ANQGSEA. Trimming took 3 bases from V and 1 from J, leaving 6 bases between them. The CDR3 bases are TGCAGCGTTGAGACAGGCCAAGAGACCCAGTACTTC. This gives the protein CSVETGQETQYF.

The chain couples TRBV10-3 to TRBJ1-6, with D perhaps TRBD1 (6 bases). The length of the CDR3 is 13 residues. Germline loops: CDR1 ENHRY, CDR2 SYGVKD. Trimming left V 6 bases short and J 5 bases short, with 8 bases between. For the CDR3, the DNA is TGTGCCATCAGGGGGGCGGATAATTCACCCCTCCACTTT. It yields the protein CAIRGADNSPLHF.

The chain links TRBV29-1 to TRBJ1-2, with 9 bases matching TRBD1. The CDR3 has 11 residues. V was pared by 8 bases and J by 6 bases, with 4 bases of the junction left unmatched. Germline-derived CDR1 and CDR2 are SQVTM and ANQGSEA. The chain's CDR3 is CSTRTGDGYTF. DNA of the CDR3: TGCAGCACTAGGACAGGGGATGGCTACACCTTC.

This clone was seen only a few times. This chain links TRBV6-5 with TRBJ1-4, with 10 bases lining up with TRBD1. The CDR3 consists of 15 residues. Germline CDR1 and CDR2: MNHEY and SVGAGI. V shed 2 bases, J shed 4 bases, and the junction held 1 base outside the gene matches. This chain's CDR3 is CASSYRTGGNEKLFF. The CDR3, as DNA: TGTGCCAGCAGTTACCGGACAGGGGGTAATGAAAAACTGTTTTTT.

This chain joins TRBV5-4 and TRBJ2-1; D gene ambiguous. The CDR3 extends over 13 amino acids. CDR1 is SGHNT, CDR2 YYREEE, per germline (reference sequence). Trimming cost V 4 bases and J 0 bases, with 5 bases left between them. CDR3 DNA: TGTGCCAGCAGCGAGAGCTCCTACAATGAGCAGTTCTTC. Amino acid sequence: CASSESSYNEQFF.

V usage is TRBV29-1 and J usage is TRBJ1-1; the match to TRBD1 covers 7 bases. Germline loops: CDR1 SQVTM, CDR2 ANQGSEA. This CDR3 is 14 amino acids long. V was clipped by 7 bases and J by 3 bases; unmatched bases: 11. The chain's CDR3 is CSATRKGADTEAFF. Here the CDR3 DNA reads TGCAGCGCCACAAGGAAGGGGGCGGACACTGAAGCTTTCTTT.

Notes on this clone: The same CDR3 also results from other DNA sequences found in this sample. J is TRBJ1-2 and V is TRBV5-5; possibly TRBD1 for D (6 bases). CDR3 length equals 14 residues. Trimming removed 5 bases at V and 5 bases at J, with 16 bases between. Germline CDR1 is SGHKS and CDR2 is YYEKEE (reference sequence). The CDR3 protein is CASSPDSGGYGYTF. The DNA of the CDR3 is TGTGCCAGCAGTCCGGACAGTGGTGGGTATGGCTACACCTTC.

The CDR3 loop is CASRLAAGQERMNTEAFF. In DNA form, the CDR3 reads TGTGCAAGTCGCTTAGCGGCGGGACAGGAACGAATGAACACTGAAGCTTTCTTT. The V call is TRBV12-2, the J call TRBJ1-1; TRBD1, the D gene given by the table, was not confirmed from the DNA. TRBV12-2 is given as a pseudogene. CDR3 length: 18 amino acids.

The chain carries TRBV2 and TRBJ2-3, with TRBD1 matching over 10 bases. This CDR3 contains 16 residues. CDR1 SNHLY and CDR2 FYNNEI come from the germline V gene. Trimming at V came to 5 bases and at J to 1 base, leaving 6 bases not matched to a gene. CDR3 in DNA: TGTGCCAGCAGTTCGACAGGGGGCAAGGGCACAGATACGCAGTATTTT. Encoded protein: CASSSTGGKGTDTQYF.

The chain's CDR3 is CASSRIGKSSEQYF. The CDR3 region has the DNA TGTGCCAGCAGCCGAATCGGGAAGAGCAGCGAGCAGTACTTC. This chain uses TRBV5-4 with TRBJ2-7; a possible D gene is TRBD2 (5 bases). Germline V CDR1 and CDR2: SGHNT, YYREEE (reference sequence). This CDR3 contains 14 residues. The ends were cut back, 4 bases at V and 6 bases at J, with 17 bases in the middle.

The chain has TRBV5-1 and TRBJ2-2, with TRBD1 identical over 9 bases. The germline CDR1 and CDR2 sequences are SGHRS and YFSETQ. V trimming: 0 bases; J trimming: 5 bases; junction bases outside the gene matches: 8. This CDR3 is 17 amino acids long. The chain's CDR3 is CASSLGPGQGWTGELFF. CDR3 bases: TGCGCCAGCAGCTTGGGGCCGGGACAGGGATGGACCGGGGAGCTGTTTTTT.

The genes are TRBV20-1 and TRBJ2-7, with a tentative D call TRBD2 (6 bases). Germline assignment: CDR1 DFQATT and CDR2 SNEGSKA (reference sequence). The CDR3 loop spans 14 amino acids. V gave up 3 bases and J gave up 6 bases, with 18 bases separating them. CDR3 sequence: CSASRGTLSGEQYF. In nucleotides, the CDR3 is TGCAGTGCTAGTCGCGGGACCCTATCGGGCGAGCAGTACTTC.

This clone has just one count. This chain links TRBV5-1 with TRBJ2-6; 9 bases fit TRBD1. After removal of 4 bases from V and 0 bases from J, the junction contained 2 bases not matched to a gene. This CDR3 region has 16 residues. The germline V gene has CDR1 SGHRS and CDR2 YFSETQ. CDR3 in DNA: TGCGCCAGCAGCACAGGGGGCTACTCTGGGGCCAACGTCCTGACTTTC. This translates into CASSTGGYSGANVLTF.

The chain employs TRBV7-9 and TRBJ1-3; 8 bases match TRBD1. Germline CDR1 is SEHNR and CDR2 is FQNEAQ (reference sequence). The CDR3 consists of 15 residues. J lost 0 bases, V lost 6 bases, and 4 bases had no gene match. The CDR3 nucleotides are TGTGCCAGCAGAGCAACAGGGGGCTCTGGAAACACCATATATTTT. Amino acids: CASRATGGSGNTIYF. The full variable domain, its missing parts supplied by reference TRBV7-9 and TRBJ1-3, is DTGVSQNPRHKITKRGQNVTFRCDPISEHNRLYWYRQTLGQGPEFLTYFQNEAQLEKSRLLSDRFSAERPKGSFSTLEIQRTEQGDSAMYLCASRATGGSGNTIYFGEGSWLTVV.

This chain joins TRBV4-1 and TRBJ1-6; TRBD1 matches 8 bases. CDR3 length: 15 residues. Trimming at V came to 1 base and at J to 8 bases, leaving 4 bases not matched to a gene. CDR1 MGHRA and CDR2 YSYEKL come from the germline V gene. CDR3 in amino acids: CASSQAGGADSPLHF. CDR3 sequence (DNA): TGCGCCAGCAGCCAAGCAGGGGGCGCGGATTCACCCCTCCACTTT.